This passage covers 29 T cell receptor beta chains from one sample sequenced in a study of neurological immune-mediated disorders. MiXCR was run by TCRdb on the 5' RACE reads, yielding one entry per CDR3 protein. Of roughly 36,000 distinct CDR3 sequences in the sample, 12% to 15% are singletons; the top ten hold over 25%. Sequenced material: PBMCs. The receptors come from a woman aged 50 to 60 with HTLV-1-associated myelopathy (HAM/TSP).

This clonotype occurred many times. The chain links TRBV20-1 to TRBJ2-5; weak D call: TRBD1 (7 bases). V gave up 2 bases and J gave up 7 bases, with 17 bases separating them. This CDR3 has 14 amino acids. From germline, CDR1 is DFQATT and CDR2 SNEGSKA (reference sequence). The CDR3 DNA follows: TGCAGTGCTAGACCGGCAGGGGGGCTGCTGACCCAGTACTTC. Translated: CSARPAGGLLTQYF.

In this sample, this clonotype turned up many times. The CDR3 spells CASRWAGGKEGYTF. The CDR3 DNA reads TGTGCCAGCAGGTGGGCAGGGGGCAAAGAAGGCTACACCTTC. The chain employs TRBV5-6 and TRBJ1-2; 8 nucleotides agree with TRBD1. Germline values: CDR1 SGHDT, CDR2 YYEEEE. V shed 5 bases and J 8 bases; nucleotides not matched to a gene: 11. The CDR3 length is 14 residues.

There are many counts of this clonotype. CDR3 sequence reads: CAIKPGQGLYEQYF. CDR3 in DNA: TGTGCCATCAAGCCGGGACAGGGGCTCTACGAGCAGTACTTC. The chain is built from TRBV10-3 and TRBJ2-7; 10 bases are a match to TRBD1. This CDR3 comprises 14 residues. Germline CDR1 ENHRY, CDR2 SYGVKD. Trimming cost V 7 bases and J 3 bases; bases outside gene matches: 6.

This clonotype was found many times. The CDR3 nucleotides read TGTGCCAGCAGCTCGACAGGGGGAAGCAATCAGCCCCAGCATTTT. Protein product: CASSSTGGSNQPQHF. The chain has TRBV7-3 and TRBJ1-5; 9 bases agree with TRBD1. The CDR3 loop spans 15 amino acids. Germline V gives CDR1 SGHTA, CDR2 FQGTGA. Trimming removed 4 bases from V and 1 base from J; junction bases left unmatched: 2.

This clonotype occurred many times. The genes are TRBV12-3 or TRBV12-4 and TRBJ2-2; 7 bases match TRBD1. The CDR3 is made up of 15 amino acids. Trimming cost V 1 base and J 5 bases; bases outside gene matches: 4. This chain's CDR3 is CASSLGQGGTGELFF. In DNA form, the CDR3 reads TGTGCCAGCAGTTTAGGACAGGGTGGGACCGGGGAGCTGTTTTTT.

In this sample, this clonotype turned up many times. As DNA, the CDR3 is TGCGCCAGCAGCCCCCTCGTTGGGAGGCGGAACACCGGGGAGCTGTTTTTT. Amino acid sequence: CASSPLVGRRNTGELFF. V is TRBV4-3 and J is TRBJ2-2; possibly TRBD2 for D (6 bases). V was pared by 4 bases and J by 1 base, with 16 bases between. Germline V lookup: CDR1 LGHNA, CDR2 YSLEER. There are 17 residues in the CDR3.

This clonotype was seen repeatedly, ten times or more. The chain couples TRBV29-1 to TRBJ2-3, with 11 bases aligning to TRBD2. Looked up from germline, CDR1 is SQVTM and CDR2 is ANQGSEA. This CDR3 comprises 15 residues. V shed 3 bases and J 4 bases; nucleotides not matched to a gene: 6. This CDR3 reads CSVDGSGGAPDTQYF. CDR3 in DNA: TGCAGCGTTGATGGTAGCGGGGGGGCCCCAGATACGCAGTATTTT.

This clonotype showed up many times. The chain links TRBV7-3 to TRBJ2-5, with 7 bases identical to TRBD1. Germline V gene sequence: CDR1 SGHTA, CDR2 FQGTGA. The CDR3 has 15 residues. V was pared by 0 bases and J by 4 bases, with 5 bases of the junction left unmatched. CDR3 in DNA: TGTGCCAGCAGCTTAACAGGGGGCAGGGCAGAGACCCAGTACTTC. It specifies CASSLTGGRAETQYF. The complete variable domain, with remaining parts taken from reference TRBV7-3 and TRBJ2-5, reads GAGVSQTPSNKVTEKGKYVELRCDPISGHTALYWYRQSLGQGPEFLIYFQGTGAADDSGLPNDRFFAVRPEGSVSTLKIQRTERGDSAVYLCASSLTGGRAETQYFGPGTRLLVL.

This clonotype was found once. The J gene is TRBJ2-3, the V gene TRBV7-6; tentative D call: TRBD2 (5 bases). The germline V gene has CDR1 SGHVS and CDR2 FNYEAQ. V was trimmed by 6 bases and J by 4 bases, leaving 14 bases between them. The CDR3 runs to 14 residues. The CDR3 spells CASSLWERSDTQYF. DNA of the CDR3: TGTGCCAGCAGTCTTTGGGAGCGCTCAGATACGCAGTATTTT.

As for this clonotype: This sequence may be a read error, since a much larger clone differs from it by one base. The chain is built from TRBV20-1 and TRBJ2-1; D is unresolved. Germline CDR1 DFQATT, CDR2 SNEGSKA (reference sequence). The CDR3 runs to 13 residues. V lost 0 bases, J lost 7 bases, and 10 bases lay in between. This CDR3 reads CSAREGLVNEQFF. The CDR3 DNA is TGCAGTGCTAGAGAGGGTCTAGTAAATGAGCAGTTCTTC.

This clonotype came up many times. At one end the junction does not follow the germline gene, possibly because of a read error. The V and J genes are TRBV2 and TRBJ1-5, with D possibly TRBD1 on 5 matching bases. Germline CDR1 reads SNHLY; CDR2 reads FYNNEI. CDR3 length: 14 amino acids. The CDR3 nucleotides are TGTGCCAGCAGAGAAGGGGATAGCAATCAGCCCCAGCATTTT. Its translation: CASREGDSNQPQHF.

This clonotype was picked up one time. The V gene is TRBV7-2, the J gene TRBJ1-4; a possible D gene is TRBD1 (6 bases). The V and J ends lost 4 bases and 5 bases respectively, with 14 bases between them. The CDR3 length is 15 residues. The germline gives CDR1 SGHTA, CDR2 FQGNSA. The CDR3 here is CASSSGVRVNEKLFF. The DNA for the CDR3 is TGTGCCAGCAGCTCAGGGGTCAGGGTCAATGAAAAACTGTTTTTT. The entire variable domain, with the rest obtained from reference TRBV7-2 and TRBJ1-4, is as follows: GAGVSQSPSNKVTEKGKDVELRCDPISGHTALYWYRQSLGQGLEFLIYFQGNSAPDKSGLPSDRFSAERTGGSVSTLTIQRTQQEDSAVYLCASSSGVRVNEKLFFGSGTQLSVL.

This clonotype showed up many times. This rearrangement joins TRBV29-1 to TRBJ1-5; 9 bases match TRBD1. Germline V lookup: CDR1 SQVTM, CDR2 ANQGSEA. The CDR3 has 15 residues. Trimming at V came to 6 bases and at J to 0 bases, leaving 6 bases not matched to a gene. The CDR3 is CSVAEQGASNQPQHF. The CDR3 DNA follows: TGCAGCGTCGCCGAACAGGGGGCTAGCAATCAGCCCCAGCATTTT.

This clonotype occurred many times. This chain links TRBV20-1 with TRBJ2-1; TRBD1 or TRBD2 may be the D gene (5 bases each). The CDR3 runs to 12 residues. V was trimmed by 3 bases and J by 10 bases, leaving 13 bases between them. Germline V gene lookup returns CDR1 DFQATT and CDR2 SNEGSKA (reference sequence). The CDR3 region has the DNA TGCAGTGCTAGCGGGGCCCTAGGGGAGCAGTTCTTC. It codes for CSASGALGEQFF.

This clonotype occurred many times. The gene calls are TRBV5-1 and TRBJ2-2; no firm D call. CDR3 size: 13 residues. Germline V lookup: CDR1 SGHRS, CDR2 YFSETQ. Trimming shortened V by 4 bases and J by 5 bases, and 9 bases separated the two germline ends. The CDR3 coding sequence is TGCGCCAGCAGCCAAGGAAGGACCGGGGAGCTGTTTTTT. It translates to CASSQGRTGELFF.

This clonotype was seen many times. The V call is TRBV15, the J call TRBJ1-1, with unresolved D. Germline values: CDR1 LNHNV, CDR2 YYDKDF (reference sequence). V lost 0 bases and J lost 1, with 9 bases in between. This CDR3 contains 15 residues. The CDR3 DNA reads as TGTGCCACCAGCAGAGATCGTAACAAGAACACTGAAGCTTTCTTT. This sequence encodes CATSRDRNKNTEAFF.

This clonotype was found many times. J is TRBJ2-1 and V is TRBV20-1, with unresolved D. Trimming took off 3 bases at V and 0 bases at J, with 9 bases between the two ends. Germline lookup yields CDR1 DFQATT and CDR2 SNEGSKA (reference sequence). The CDR3 length is 14 residues. CDR3 sequence: CSARSEPSYNEQFF. The DNA for the CDR3 is TGCAGTGCTAGGAGCGAACCCTCCTACAATGAGCAGTTCTTC.

A word on this clonotype: At one end, the junction sequence differs from germline, possibly due to a read error. The genes are TRBV25-1 and TRBJ2-6; D is possibly TRBD2 (6 bases). Germline CDR1 and CDR2: MGHDK and SYGVNS. This CDR3 contains 13 residues. CDR3 coding DNA: TGTGCCAGCAGTGGTGGCGGGGCCATCGTCCTGACTTTC. As protein: CASSGGGAIVLTF. Supplemented by reference TRBV25-1 and TRBJ2-6, the full variable domain reads EADIYQTPRYLVIGTGKKITLECSQTMGHDKMYWYQQDPGMELHLIHYSYGVNSTEKGDLSSESTVSRIRTEHFPLTLESARPSHTSQYLCASSGGGAIVLTFGAGSRLTVL.

A remark on this clonotype: Compared with germline, one end of the junction differs, possibly owing to a read error. The genes are TRBV5-6 and TRBJ1-5, with 7 bases fitting TRBD1. The CDR3 consists of 15 residues. Germline V gene lookup returns CDR1 SGHDT and CDR2 YYEEEE. The CDR3 bases are TGTGACAGCAGCCCTTCGGACAGGACCAATCAGCACCAGCATTTT. Protein: CDSSPSDRTNQHQHF. Drawing the rest from reference TRBV5-6 and TRBJ1-5, the complete variable domain is DAGVTQSPTHLIKTRGQQVTLRCSPKSGHDTVSWYQQALGQGPQFIFQYYEEEERQRGNFPDRFSGHQFPNYSSELNVNALLLGDSALYLCDSSPSDRTNQHQHFGDGTRLSIL.

This clonotype was observed at least ten times. The gene calls are TRBV4-2 and TRBJ2-5; 7 nucleotides line up with TRBD2. Germline lookup yields CDR1 LGHNA and CDR2 YNFKEQ. The ends lost 0 bases at V and 7 bases at J; junction bases unmatched: 14. This CDR3 has 17 amino acids. The CDR3 loop reads CASSQDSAPDGEGTQYF. CDR3 nucleotides: TGTGCCAGCAGCCAAGATTCAGCGCCGGACGGGGAGGGGACCCAGTACTTC.

The V call is TRBV11-2, the J call TRBJ2-3, with TRBD2 identical over 8 bases. After removal of 1 base from V and 4 bases from J, the junction contained 7 bases not matched to a gene. The germline V gene has CDR1 SGHAT and CDR2 FQNNGV. There are 16 residues in the CDR3. CDR3 residues: CASSLVPSGFADTQYF. DNA for the CDR3: TGTGCCAGCAGCTTAGTTCCTAGCGGGTTTGCAGATACGCAGTATTTT.

This clonotype was counted at least ten times. The chain uses TRBV5-1 and TRBJ2-6, with no clear D. The CDR3 extends over 15 amino acids. Per the germline V gene, CDR1 is SGHRS and CDR2 is YFSETQ. The ends were cut back, 0 bases at V and 4 bases at J, with 8 bases in the middle. Written as DNA, the CDR3 is TGCGCCAGCAGCTTGGTGGCGGTAGGGGCCAACGTCCTGACTTTC. Its translation is CASSLVAVGANVLTF. Full variable domain (outside the CDR3, taken from reference TRBV5-1 and TRBJ2-6): KAGVTQTPRYLIKTRGQQVTLSCSPISGHRSVSWYQQTPGQGLQFLFEYFSETQRNKGNFPGRFSGRQFSNSRSEMNVSTLELGDSALYLCASSLVAVGANVLTFGAGSRLTVL.

This clonotype was seen many times. V gene TRBV9 combines with J gene TRBJ1-1; D is undetermined. V was clipped by 4 bases and J by 1 base, with 17 bases between them. Germline V gene data show CDR1 as SGDLS and CDR2 as YYNGEE. CDR3 length: 16 amino acids. The DNA of the CDR3 is TGTGCCAGCAGCCCGAGCTTAAGGGATCCGAACACTGAAGCTTTCTTT. This codes for CASSPSLRDPNTEAFF.

This clonotype was seen ten or more times. The V gene is TRBV5-1, the J gene TRBJ1-6; 8 bases are shared with TRBD1. Germline V gives CDR1 SGHRS, CDR2 YFSETQ. The V gene end was trimmed by 2 bases and the J gene end by 8 bases; junction bases not matched to a gene: 6. The CDR3 is made up of 15 amino acids. CDR3 protein: CASSFGTGRDSPLHF. The CDR3 bases are TGCGCCAGCAGCTTCGGGACAGGTCGAGATTCACCCCTCCACTTT.

The sample holds many counts of this clonotype. The chain links TRBV6-4 to TRBJ2-3; D might be TRBD2 (6 bases). The CDR3 consists of 15 residues. Looked up from germline, CDR1 is MRHNA and CDR2 is SNTAGT. The V and J ends lost 5 bases and 4 bases respectively, with 16 bases between them. The CDR3 nucleotides read TGTGCCAGCAGTATGACTAGTAGAATAGCAGATACGCAGTATTTT. Translated, it gives CASSMTSRIADTQYF.

This sequence joins TRBV9 and TRBJ2-1; D may be TRBD2 (6 bases). Germline CDR1 is SGDLS and CDR2 is YYNGEE. V dropped 0 bases and J dropped 6 bases, with 13 bases sitting between them. This CDR3 has 15 amino acids. The CDR3 sequence: CASSVVAGTTNEQFF. As DNA, the CDR3 is TGTGCCAGCAGCGTAGTGGCGGGGACGACCAATGAGCAGTTCTTC.

Here the CDR3 reads CASRSGSQYF. DNA for the CDR3: TGTGCCAGCAGATCTGGGAGCCAGTACTTC. The J gene is TRBJ2-5, the V gene TRBV6-2 or TRBV6-3; D possibly corresponds to TRBD2 (5 bases). The CDR3 consists of 10 residues. Germline V gene lookup returns CDR1 MNHEY and CDR2 SVGEGT. Trimming shortened V by 6 bases and J by 10 bases, and 9 bases separated the two germline ends.

This clonotype was counted ten times or more. The chain uses TRBV20-1 and TRBJ2-5, with D uncertain. The germline CDR1 and CDR2 sequences are DFQATT and SNEGSKA (reference sequence). V dropped 6 bases and J dropped 5 bases, with 7 bases sitting between them. The CDR3 is 10 residues long. The CDR3 nucleotides are TGCAGTGCCACTCGGGAGACCCAGTACTTC. This sequence encodes CSATRETQYF.

On this clonotype itself: No conserved phenylalanine or tryptophan is present at the end of the CDR3, so a read error is the likely explanation. The DNA is omitted, as the CDR3 cannot be located on it reliably, and the CDR3 follows TCRdb's listing. V is TRBV14 and J is TRBJ1-1; no check of the table's D call, TRBD1, against the DNA was made. Counting both end residues, the CDR3 totals 12 amino acids. Per germline, CDR1 SGHDN and CDR2 FVKESK. The CDR3 region is CASSRDTGRASL.